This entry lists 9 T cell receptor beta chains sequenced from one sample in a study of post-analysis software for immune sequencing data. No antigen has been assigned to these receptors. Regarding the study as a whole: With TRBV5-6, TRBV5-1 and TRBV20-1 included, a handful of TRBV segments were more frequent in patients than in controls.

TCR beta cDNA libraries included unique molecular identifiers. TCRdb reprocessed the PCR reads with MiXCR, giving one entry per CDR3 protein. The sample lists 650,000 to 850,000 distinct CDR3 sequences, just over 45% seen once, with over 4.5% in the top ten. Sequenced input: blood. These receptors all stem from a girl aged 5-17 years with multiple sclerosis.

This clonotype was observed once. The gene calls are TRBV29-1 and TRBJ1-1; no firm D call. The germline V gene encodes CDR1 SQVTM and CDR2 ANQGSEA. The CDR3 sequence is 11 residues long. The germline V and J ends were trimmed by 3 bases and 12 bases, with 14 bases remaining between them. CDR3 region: CSVEELAQSFF. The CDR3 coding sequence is TGCAGCGTTGAGGAACTCGCCCAGTCTTTCTTT.

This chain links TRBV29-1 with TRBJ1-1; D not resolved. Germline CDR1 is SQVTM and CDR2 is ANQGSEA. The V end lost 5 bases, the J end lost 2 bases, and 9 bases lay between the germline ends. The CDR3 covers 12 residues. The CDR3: CSVSPINTEAFF. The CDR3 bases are TGCAGCGTTTCGCCCATAAACACTGAAGCTTTCTTT.

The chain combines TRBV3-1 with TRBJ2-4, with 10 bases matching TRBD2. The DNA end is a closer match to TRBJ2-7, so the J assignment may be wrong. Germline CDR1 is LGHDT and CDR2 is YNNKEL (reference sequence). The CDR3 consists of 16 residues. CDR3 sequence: CASSVRRTSGLYEQYF. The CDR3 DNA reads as TGTGCCAGCAGCGTGCGCCGGACTAGCGGTCTCTACGAGCAGTACTTC.

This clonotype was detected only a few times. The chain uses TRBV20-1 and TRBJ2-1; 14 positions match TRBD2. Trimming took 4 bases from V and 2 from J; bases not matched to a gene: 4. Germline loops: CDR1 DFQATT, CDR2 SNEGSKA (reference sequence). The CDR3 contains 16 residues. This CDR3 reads CSAMGLAGATYNEQFF. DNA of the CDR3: TGCAGTGCTATGGGACTAGCGGGAGCAACCTACAATGAGCAGTTCTTC.

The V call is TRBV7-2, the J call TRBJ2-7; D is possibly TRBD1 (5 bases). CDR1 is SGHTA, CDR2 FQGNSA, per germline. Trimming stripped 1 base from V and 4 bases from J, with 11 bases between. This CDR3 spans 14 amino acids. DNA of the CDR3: TGTGCCAGCAGCTTAGGGGGCAAGGGGTACGAGCAGTACTTC. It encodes CASSLGGKGYEQYF.

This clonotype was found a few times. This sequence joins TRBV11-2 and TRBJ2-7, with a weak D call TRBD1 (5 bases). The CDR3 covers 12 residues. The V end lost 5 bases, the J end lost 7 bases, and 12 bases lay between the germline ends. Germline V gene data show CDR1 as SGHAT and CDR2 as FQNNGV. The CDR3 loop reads CASSPGALEQYF. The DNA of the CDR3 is TGTGCCAGCAGCCCTGGGGCACTGGAGCAGTACTTC.

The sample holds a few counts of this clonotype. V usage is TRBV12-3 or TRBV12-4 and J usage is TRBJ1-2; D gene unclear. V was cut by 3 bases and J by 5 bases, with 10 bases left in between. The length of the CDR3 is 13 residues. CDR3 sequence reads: CASSLEFRYGYTF. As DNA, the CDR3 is TGTGCCAGCAGTTTGGAGTTTCGGTATGGCTACACCTTC.

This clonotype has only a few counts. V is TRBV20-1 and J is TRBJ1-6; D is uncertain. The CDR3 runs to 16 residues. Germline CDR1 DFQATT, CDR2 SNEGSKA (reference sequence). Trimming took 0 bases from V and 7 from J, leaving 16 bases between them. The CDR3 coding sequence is TGCAGTGCTAGAGATTCGCAAGCAGCCCCGAATTCACCCCTCCACTTT. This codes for CSARDSQAAPNSPLHF.

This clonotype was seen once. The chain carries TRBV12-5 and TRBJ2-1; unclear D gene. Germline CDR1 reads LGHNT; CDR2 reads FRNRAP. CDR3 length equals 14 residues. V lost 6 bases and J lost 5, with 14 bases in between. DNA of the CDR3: TGTGCTAGTGGGGCCCCCGGAAGCAACAATGAGCAGTTCTTC. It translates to CASGAPGSNNEQFF.